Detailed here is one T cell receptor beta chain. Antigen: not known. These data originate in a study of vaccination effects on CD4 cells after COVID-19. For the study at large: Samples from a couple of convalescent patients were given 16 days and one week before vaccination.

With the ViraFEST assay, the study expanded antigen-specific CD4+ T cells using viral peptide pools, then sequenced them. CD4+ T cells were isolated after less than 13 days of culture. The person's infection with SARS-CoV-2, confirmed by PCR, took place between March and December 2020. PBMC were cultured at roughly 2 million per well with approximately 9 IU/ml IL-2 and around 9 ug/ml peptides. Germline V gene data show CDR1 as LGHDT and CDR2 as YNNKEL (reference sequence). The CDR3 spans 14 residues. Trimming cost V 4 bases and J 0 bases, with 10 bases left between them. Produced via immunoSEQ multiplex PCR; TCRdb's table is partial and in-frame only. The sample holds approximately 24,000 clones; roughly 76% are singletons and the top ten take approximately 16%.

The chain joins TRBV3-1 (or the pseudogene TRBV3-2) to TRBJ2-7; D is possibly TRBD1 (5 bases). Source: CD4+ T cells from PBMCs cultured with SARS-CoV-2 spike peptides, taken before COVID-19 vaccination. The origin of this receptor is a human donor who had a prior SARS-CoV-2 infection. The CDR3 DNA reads TGTGCCAGCAGCCCGTTGGGGCTCTCCTACGAGCAGTACTTC. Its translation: CASSPLGLSYEQYF.